This passage covers 7 T cell receptor beta chains from one sample sequenced in a study of blood T cell repertoires in COVID-19. Here immunoSEQ multiplex PCR was the method, and the copy in TCRdb shows in-frame clones only, minus some. The sample includes approximately 85,000 clones, roughly 89% of them seen just once. The sample was peripheral blood. These receptors came from a man aged 45-60 years with active or convalescent COVID-19.

This clone was counted once. This chain joins TRBV9 and TRBJ2-7; D possibly corresponds to TRBD1 (6 bases). The CDR3 spans 15 residues. Trimming pared 4 bases from V and 3 bases from J, leaving 17 bases between. In germline, CDR1 is SGDLS, CDR2 YYNGEE. CDR3 sequence reads: CASSIPGQAIYEQYF. CDR3 nucleotides: TGTGCCAGCAGCATTCCGGGACAAGCGATCTACGAGCAGTACTTC.

The chain has TRBV30 and TRBJ1-1; 7 bases are a match to TRBD1. J lost 3 bases, V lost 6 bases, and 19 bases had no gene match. Germline V gene sequence: CDR1 GTSNPN, CDR2 SVGIG (reference sequence). The CDR3 is made up of 17 amino acids. CDR3 bases: TGTGCCTGCTTACCGGGACAGTTTCCCAGAGGCGACACTGAAGCTTTCTTT. Protein product: CACLPGQFPRGDTEAFF.

The chain combines TRBV27 with TRBJ1-5, with TRBD1 matching over 8 bases. CDR3 size: 15 residues. CDR1 and CDR2 from the germline V gene are MNHEY and SMNVEV (reference sequence). J gave up 6 bases and V 3 bases, and 7 bases lay outside the gene matches. In nucleotides, the CDR3 is TGTGCCAGCAGTTTCGGAGGACAGGGTGGTCAGCCCCAGCATTTT. Encoded protein: CASSFGGQGGQPQHF.

The chain recombines TRBV19 with TRBJ1-2, with D unclear. Germline loops: CDR1 LNHDA, CDR2 SQIVND (reference sequence). The CDR3 is 14 residues long. Trimming left V 4 bases short and J 4 bases short, with 13 bases between. The CDR3 region has the DNA TGTGCCAGTAGTAACAGCTTGGCTACCTATGGCTACACCTTC. Its translation is CASSNSLATYGYTF.

This clone was recorded once. The chain combines TRBV3-1 (or the pseudogene TRBV3-2) with TRBJ2-3; TRBD1 is a possible D gene (5 bases). Germline loops: CDR1 LGHDT, CDR2 YNNKEL (reference sequence). V was pared by 0 bases and J by 8 bases, with 15 bases between. The CDR3 totals 15 residues. In nucleotides, the CDR3 is TGTGCCAGCAGCCAAGATTGGCTAGGGGTAGCTACGCAGTATTTT. It yields the protein CASSQDWLGVATQYF.

This rearrangement joins TRBV29-1 to TRBJ2-7; possible D gene TRBD1, 6 bases. This CDR3 region has 15 residues. The germline V and J ends were trimmed by 4 bases and 3 bases, with 19 bases remaining between them. Germline V gene sequence: CDR1 SQVTM, CDR2 ANQGSEA. DNA for the CDR3: TGCAGCGTTGGGGGGCCGGCGACAGCAAACTACGAGCAGTACTTC. Translated: CSVGGPATANYEQYF.

V is TRBV7-2 and J is TRBJ2-1, with 7 nucleotides matching TRBD2. The CDR3 spans 13 residues. Germline trimming cut 1 base from V and 8 bases from J; bases unmatched to any gene: 2. CDR1 and CDR2 from the germline V gene are SGHTA and FQGNSA. Here the CDR3 reads CASSLGTRDEQFF. CDR3 nucleotide sequence: TGTGCCAGCAGCTTAGGGACTAGAGATGAGCAGTTCTTC.